Included here is one T cell receptor (beta chain) sequence, with context. The data derive from a study of blood T cell repertoires in COVID-19. The data were produced by immunoSEQ multiplex PCR, yet TCRdb's version contains in-frame clones alone and is incomplete. Counted here are roughly 250,000 clones, more than 75% occurring once; the ten biggest clones make up around 3%. Looked up from germline, CDR1 is LNHDA and CDR2 is SQIVND (reference sequence). This CDR3 is 16 amino acids long. The V and J ends lost 4 bases and 6 bases, in that order; junction bases with no gene match: 7. The rearrangement uses TRBV19 and TRBJ2-1, with 12 nucleotides matching TRBD2. The source of this sequence is a woman aged 40-49 years with acute COVID-19. The sequencing input was PBMCs or T cells enriched from blood (not recorded which). The CDR3 region is CASSTSRLAGANEQFF. The CDR3 DNA reads TGTGCCAGTAGTACCTCTCGACTAGCGGGAGCCAATGAGCAGTTCTTC.